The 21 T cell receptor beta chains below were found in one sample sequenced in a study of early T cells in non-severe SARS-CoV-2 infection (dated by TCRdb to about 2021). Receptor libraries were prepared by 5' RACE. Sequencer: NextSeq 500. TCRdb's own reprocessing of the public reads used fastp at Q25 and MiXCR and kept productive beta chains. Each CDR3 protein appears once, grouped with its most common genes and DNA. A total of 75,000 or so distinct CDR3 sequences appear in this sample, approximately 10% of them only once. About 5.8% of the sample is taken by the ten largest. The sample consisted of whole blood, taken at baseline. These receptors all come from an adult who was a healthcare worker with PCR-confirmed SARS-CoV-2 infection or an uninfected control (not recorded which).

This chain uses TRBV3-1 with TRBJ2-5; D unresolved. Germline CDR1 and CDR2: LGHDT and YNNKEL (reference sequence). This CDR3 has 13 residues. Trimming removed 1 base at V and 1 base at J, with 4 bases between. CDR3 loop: CASSQGSQETQYF. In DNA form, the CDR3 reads TGTGCCAGCAGCCAAGGCAGCCAAGAGACCCAGTACTTC.

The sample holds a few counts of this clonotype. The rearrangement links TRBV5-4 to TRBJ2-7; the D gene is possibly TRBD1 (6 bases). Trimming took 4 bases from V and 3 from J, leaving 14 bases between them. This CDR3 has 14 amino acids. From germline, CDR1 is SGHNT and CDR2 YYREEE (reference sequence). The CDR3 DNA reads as TGTGCCAGCAGCCCCCGACAGGCGGACTACGAGCAGTACTTC. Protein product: CASSPRQADYEQYF.

The CDR3 here is CASTRVTGNYGYTF. As DNA, the CDR3 is TGTGCCAGCACCCGAGTGACAGGGAACTATGGCTACACCTTC. V gene TRBV5-5 combines with J gene TRBJ1-2; TRBD1 matches at 7 bases. V was pared by 6 bases and J by 2 bases, with 7 bases of the junction left unmatched. CDR1 and CDR2 from the germline V gene are SGHKS and YYEKEE (reference sequence). The CDR3 extends over 14 amino acids.

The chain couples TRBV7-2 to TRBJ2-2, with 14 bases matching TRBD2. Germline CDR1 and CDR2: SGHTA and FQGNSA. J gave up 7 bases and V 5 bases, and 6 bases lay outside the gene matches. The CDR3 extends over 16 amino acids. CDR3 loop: CASSPTSGRAIGELFF. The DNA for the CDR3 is TGTGCCAGCAGCCCGACTAGCGGGAGGGCTATCGGGGAGCTGTTTTTT.

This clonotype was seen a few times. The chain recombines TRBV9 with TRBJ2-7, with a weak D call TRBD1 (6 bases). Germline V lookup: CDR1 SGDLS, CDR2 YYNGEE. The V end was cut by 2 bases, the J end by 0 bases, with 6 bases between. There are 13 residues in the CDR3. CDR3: CASSVDSSYEQYF. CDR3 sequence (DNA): TGTGCCAGCAGCGTGGACAGCTCCTACGAGCAGTACTTC.

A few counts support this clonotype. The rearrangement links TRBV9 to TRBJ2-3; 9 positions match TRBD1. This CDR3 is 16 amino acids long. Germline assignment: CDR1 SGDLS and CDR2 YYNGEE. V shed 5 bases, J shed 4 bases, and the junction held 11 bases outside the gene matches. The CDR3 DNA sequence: TGTGCCAGCAGTGCTTCGGGACAGGGTCTTCCAGATACGCAGTATTTT. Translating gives CASSASGQGLPDTQYF.

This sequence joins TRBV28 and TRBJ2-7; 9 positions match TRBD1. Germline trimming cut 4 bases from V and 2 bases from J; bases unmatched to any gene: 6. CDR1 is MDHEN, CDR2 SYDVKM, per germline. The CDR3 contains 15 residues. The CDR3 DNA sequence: TGTGCCAGCAGTTCTATGACAGGGGGACCCTACGAGCAGTACTTC. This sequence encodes CASSSMTGGPYEQYF.

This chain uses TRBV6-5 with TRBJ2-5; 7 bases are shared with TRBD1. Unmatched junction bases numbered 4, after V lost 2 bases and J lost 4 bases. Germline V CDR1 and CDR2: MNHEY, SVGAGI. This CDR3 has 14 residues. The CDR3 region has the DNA TGTGCCAGCAGTTACCGACAGGGCCGAGAGACCCAGTACTTC. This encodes CASSYRQGRETQYF.

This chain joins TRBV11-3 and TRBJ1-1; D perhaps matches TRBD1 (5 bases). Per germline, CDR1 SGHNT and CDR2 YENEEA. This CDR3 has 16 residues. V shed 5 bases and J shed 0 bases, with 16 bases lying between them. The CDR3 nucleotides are TGTGCCAGCAGCCCGTTATTACAGGTCATGAACACTGAAGCTTTCTTT. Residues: CASSPLLQVMNTEAFF.

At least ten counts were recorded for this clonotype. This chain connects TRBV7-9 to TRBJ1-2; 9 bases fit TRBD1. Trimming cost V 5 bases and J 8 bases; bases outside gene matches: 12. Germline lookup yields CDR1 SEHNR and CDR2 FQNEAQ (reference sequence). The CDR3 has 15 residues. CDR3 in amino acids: CASSIPTGGGKGYTF. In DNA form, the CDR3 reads TGTGCCAGCAGCATTCCGACAGGGGGAGGGAAAGGCTACACCTTC.

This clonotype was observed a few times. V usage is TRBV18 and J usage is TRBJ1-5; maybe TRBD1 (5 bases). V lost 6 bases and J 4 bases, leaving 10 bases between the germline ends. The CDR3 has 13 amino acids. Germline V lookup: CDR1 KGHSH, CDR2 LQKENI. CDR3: CASSRRGNQPQHF. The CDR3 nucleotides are TGTGCCAGCTCGCGGCGGGGGAATCAGCCCCAGCATTTT.

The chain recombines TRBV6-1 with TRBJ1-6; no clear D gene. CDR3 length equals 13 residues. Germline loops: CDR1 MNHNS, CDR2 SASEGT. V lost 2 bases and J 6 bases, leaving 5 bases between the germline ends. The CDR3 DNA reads TGTGCCAGCAGTGAAACCTTTAATTCACCCCTCCACTTT. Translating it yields CASSETFNSPLHF.

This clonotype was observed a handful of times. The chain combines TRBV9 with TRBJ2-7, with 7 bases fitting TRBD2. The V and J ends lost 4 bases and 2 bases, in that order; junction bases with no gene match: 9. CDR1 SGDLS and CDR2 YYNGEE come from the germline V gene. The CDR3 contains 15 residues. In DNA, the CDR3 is TGTGCCAGCAGCAGCAGCGCGGGAGTTCCCTACGAGCAGTACTTC. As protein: CASSSSAGVPYEQYF.

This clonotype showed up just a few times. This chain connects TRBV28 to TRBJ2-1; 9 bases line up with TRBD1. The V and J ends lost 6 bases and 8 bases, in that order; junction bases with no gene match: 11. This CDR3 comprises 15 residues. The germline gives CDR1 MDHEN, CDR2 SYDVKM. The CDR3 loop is CASRTGTGYFDEQFF. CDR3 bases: TGTGCCAGCAGAACCGGGACAGGGTATTTCGATGAGCAGTTCTTC.

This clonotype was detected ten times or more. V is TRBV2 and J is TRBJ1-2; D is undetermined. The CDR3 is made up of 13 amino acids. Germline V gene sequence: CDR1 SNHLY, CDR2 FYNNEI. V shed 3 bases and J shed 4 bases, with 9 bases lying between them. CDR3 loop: CASSDAAAYGYTF. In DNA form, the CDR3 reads TGTGCCAGCAGTGACGCGGCAGCCTATGGCTACACCTTC. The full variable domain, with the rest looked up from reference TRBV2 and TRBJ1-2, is EPEVTQTPSHQVTQMGQEVILRCVPISNHLYFYWYRQILGQKVEFLVSFYNNEISEKSEIFDDQFSVERPDGSNFTLKIRSTKLEDSAMYFCASSDAAAYGYTFGSGTRLTVV.

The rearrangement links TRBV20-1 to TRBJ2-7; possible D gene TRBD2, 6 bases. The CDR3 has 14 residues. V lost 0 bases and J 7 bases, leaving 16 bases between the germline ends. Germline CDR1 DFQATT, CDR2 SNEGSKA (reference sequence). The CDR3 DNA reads TGCAGTGCTAGAGATCAGGAGGCGGGGAGAGAGCAGTACTTC. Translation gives CSARDQEAGREQYF.

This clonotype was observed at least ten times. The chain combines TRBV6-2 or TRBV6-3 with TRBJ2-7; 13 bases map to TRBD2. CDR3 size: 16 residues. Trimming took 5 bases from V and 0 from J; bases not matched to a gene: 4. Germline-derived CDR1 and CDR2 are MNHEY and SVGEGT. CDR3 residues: CASSPRTSGSSYEQYF. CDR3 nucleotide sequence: TGTGCCAGCAGTCCCCGGACTAGCGGGAGCTCCTACGAGCAGTACTTC.

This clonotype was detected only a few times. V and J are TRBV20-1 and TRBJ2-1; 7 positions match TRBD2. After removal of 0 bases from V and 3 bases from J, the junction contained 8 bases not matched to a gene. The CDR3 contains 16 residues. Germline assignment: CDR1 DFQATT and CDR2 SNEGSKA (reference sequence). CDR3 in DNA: TGCAGTGCTAGAGAGGCGGCTAGCGGCCGCTACAATGAGCAGTTCTTC. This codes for CSAREAASGRYNEQFF.

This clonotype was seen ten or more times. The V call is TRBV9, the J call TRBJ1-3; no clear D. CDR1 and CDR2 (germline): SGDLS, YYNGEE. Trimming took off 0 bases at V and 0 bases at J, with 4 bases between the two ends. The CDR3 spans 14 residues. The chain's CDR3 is CASSVEGSGNTIYF. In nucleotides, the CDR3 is TGTGCCAGCAGCGTAGAAGGCTCTGGAAACACCATATATTTT.

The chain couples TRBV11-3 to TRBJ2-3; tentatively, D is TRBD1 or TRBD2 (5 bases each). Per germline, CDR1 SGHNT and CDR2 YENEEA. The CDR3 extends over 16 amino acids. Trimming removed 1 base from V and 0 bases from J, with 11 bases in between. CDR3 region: CASSLVGTSSTDTQYF. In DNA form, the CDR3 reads TGTGCCAGCAGCTTAGTCGGGACCTCTAGCACAGATACGCAGTATTTT.

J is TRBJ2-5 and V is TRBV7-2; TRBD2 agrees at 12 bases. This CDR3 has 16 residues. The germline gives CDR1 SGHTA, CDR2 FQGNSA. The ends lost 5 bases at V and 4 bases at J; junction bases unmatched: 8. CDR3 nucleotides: TGTGCCAGCAGCAAACTTCTAGCGGGAGGGGGAGAGACCCAGTACTTC. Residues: CASSKLLAGGGETQYF.